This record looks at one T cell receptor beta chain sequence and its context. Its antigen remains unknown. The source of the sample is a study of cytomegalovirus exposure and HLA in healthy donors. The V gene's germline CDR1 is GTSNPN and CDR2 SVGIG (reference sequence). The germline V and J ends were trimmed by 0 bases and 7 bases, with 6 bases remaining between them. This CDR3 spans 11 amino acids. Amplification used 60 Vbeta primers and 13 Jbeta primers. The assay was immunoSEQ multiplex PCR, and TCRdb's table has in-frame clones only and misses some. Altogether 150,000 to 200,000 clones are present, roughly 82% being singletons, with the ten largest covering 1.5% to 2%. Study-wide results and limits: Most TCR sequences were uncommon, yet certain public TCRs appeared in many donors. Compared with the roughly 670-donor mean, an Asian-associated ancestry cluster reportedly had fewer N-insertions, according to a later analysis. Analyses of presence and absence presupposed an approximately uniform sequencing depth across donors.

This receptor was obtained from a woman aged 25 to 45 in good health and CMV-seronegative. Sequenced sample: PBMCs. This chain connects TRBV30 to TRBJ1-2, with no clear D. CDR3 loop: CAWSVLRGYTF. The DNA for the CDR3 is TGTGCCTGGAGTGTACTACGTGGCTACACCTTC.